This T cell receptor (beta chain) came from a study of cytomegalovirus exposure and HLA in healthy donors. Study-wide findings and caveats: The study flagged 150 to 200 TCR beta chains as cytomegalovirus-associated. Rarity held for most TCR sequences, but there were some public TCRs that occurred in many donors.

Method: immunoSEQ multiplex PCR; TCRdb's copy keeps in-frame clones and lacks some. This sample has 100,000 to 120,000 clones, with roughly 87% found just once. As concerns this clone: What it binds is not known.

Trimming cost V 2 bases and J 0 bases; bases outside gene matches: 15. This CDR3 is built from 22 residues. In germline, CDR1 is SGHDN, CDR2 FVKESK. V and J are TRBV14 and TRBJ2-6; 11 bases are shared with TRBD2. The sequence came from a young woman in good health and CMV-seronegative. Material: PBMCs. CDR3 DNA: TGTGCCAGCAGCCAACATGTTTGGACTAGCGGGTTCCCCCGCTCTGGGGCCAACGTCCTGACTTTC. This codes for CASSQHVWTSGFPRSGANVLTF.